This T cell receptor beta chain was sequenced during a study of blood T cells in healthy people across ages. Broader study findings: Possibly confounding the expanded clonotype changes was the fact that donor CMV status was unknown. Researchers judged that diversity estimates from one million T cells fell short of true values.

Germline CDR1 and CDR2: SGHRS and YFSETQ. Trimming took 0 bases from V and 4 from J, leaving 14 bases between them. The CDR3 contains 15 residues. About this clonotype: The antigen is not known.

Next came a second PCR, run for about 7 to 12 cycles, which used a sample-barcoded 5' primer along with a J-beta primer mix. All samples gave at least 2.5 million CDR3-containing paired-end reads. Using its own MiXCR run on the 5' RACE reads, TCRdb lists one record per CDR3 protein. The table records fewer than 900,000 distinct CDR3 sequences, approximately 43% of them present only once. Drawing of peripheral blood yielded about 10 milliliters from each donor. This clonotype originated in a woman aged 60 to 75 in good health. The sequenced sample was blood. This chain links TRBV5-1 with TRBJ2-7; D is possibly TRBD1 (5 bases). CDR3 nucleotides: TGCGCCAGCAGCTTGGACCAGGGCGTCTGGTACGAGCAGTACTTC. The encoded protein is CASSLDQGVWYEQYF.